The 29 T cell receptor beta chains below were found in one sample sequenced in a study of T-cell reconstitution after alpha-beta-depleted transplantation in children. Library preparation (for TCRbeta) was performed with unique molecular identifiers. TCRdb called the PCR reads again in MiXCR, with one record for every CDR3 protein. The sample includes about 540,000 distinct CDR3 sequences, 15% to 20% of them seen just once. The sample in question was PBMCs from the stem cell graft donor, obtained from the stem cell graft. Source of these receptors: a human donor who donated a stem cell graft to a child with acute lymphoblastic leukemia.

This rearrangement joins TRBV12-3 or TRBV12-4 to TRBJ1-5; maybe TRBD1 (6 bases). The V and J ends lost 5 bases and 0 bases respectively, with 11 bases between them. This CDR3 region has 15 residues. In DNA form, the CDR3 reads TGTGCCAGCAGTCGAGGACAGAGTAGCAATCAGCCCCAGCATTTT. Translation: CASSRGQSSNQPQHF.

This clonotype came up a few times. The V and J genes are TRBV7-9 and TRBJ2-7; D uncertain. Trimming took 5 bases from V and 1 from J, leaving 15 bases between them. Germline-derived CDR1 and CDR2 are SEHNR and FQNEAQ (reference sequence). The CDR3 has 15 amino acids. This CDR3 is CASSPGISNSYEQYF. Written as DNA, the CDR3 is TGTGCCAGCAGCCCCGGTATTTCTAATTCCTACGAGCAGTACTTC.

This clonotype was seen more than once but under ten times. This rearrangement joins TRBV15 to TRBJ2-3; no clear D. CDR3 size: 14 residues. The germline V gene has CDR1 LNHNV and CDR2 YYDKDF (reference sequence). V was cut by 4 bases and J by 1 base, with 9 bases left in between. The CDR3 reads CATSTDRGTDTQYF. The CDR3 bases are TGTGCCACCAGCACGGACCGGGGCACAGATACGCAGTATTTT.

About this clonotype itself: One junction end does not reproduce the germline sequence, and a read error may be involved. The chain is built from TRBV9 and TRBJ2-6; D is perhaps TRBD2 (6 bases). Looked up from germline, CDR1 is SGDLS and CDR2 is YYNGEE. The CDR3 loop spans 14 amino acids. The CDR3 DNA reads TGTGCCAGCAGCGGGGAGGCTGGGGCCGACGTCCTGACTTTC. Protein: CASSGEAGADVLTF.

V usage is TRBV18 and J usage is TRBJ1-2; D is unclear. This CDR3 has 13 residues. Germline V gene lookup returns CDR1 KGHSH and CDR2 LQKENI. With 1 base removed from V and 9 bases from J, the gap between germline ends came to 12 bases. The CDR3 sequence: CASSPRGGQSYTF. Written as DNA, the CDR3 is TGTGCCAGCTCACCACGGGGAGGGCAGAGCTACACCTTC.

The V gene is TRBV20-1, the J gene TRBJ2-1; D may be TRBD2 (6 bases). V was trimmed by 2 bases and J by 0 bases, leaving 11 bases between them. This CDR3 region has 15 residues. Looked up from germline, CDR1 is DFQATT and CDR2 is SNEGSKA (reference sequence). In DNA form, the CDR3 reads TGCAGTGCTAGACCCCTAGCGTCCTCCTACAATGAGCAGTTCTTC. This translates into CSARPLASSYNEQFF.

The genes are TRBV28 and TRBJ1-2, with TRBD1 matching 7 bases. V shed 7 bases and J 6 bases; nucleotides not matched to a gene: 5. This CDR3 is built from 12 residues. Germline values: CDR1 MDHEN, CDR2 SYDVKM. Here the CDR3 reads CASNTGVHGYTF. The CDR3, as DNA: TGTGCCAGCAATACAGGGGTTCATGGCTACACCTTC.

This clonotype was detected a few times. V is TRBV20-1 and J is TRBJ2-6; 7 bases fit TRBD2. The V and J ends lost 0 bases and 2 bases, in that order; junction bases with no gene match: 4. Germline loops: CDR1 DFQATT, CDR2 SNEGSKA (reference sequence). The CDR3 spans 16 residues. The CDR3 region has the DNA TGCAGTGCTAGAGATGGGGAGGGAGCTGGGGCCAACGTCCTGACTTTC. Protein: CSARDGEGAGANVLTF.

In its sample, this clonotype was seen a few times. The CDR3, as DNA: TGCGCCAGCAGCGGCCGACTGGGGGAGCAGTTCTTC. It encodes CASSGRLGEQFF. This sequence joins TRBV5-1 and TRBJ2-1; no clear D gene. Germline values: CDR1 SGHRS, CDR2 YFSETQ. The CDR3 covers 12 residues. Trimming removed 4 bases from V and 10 bases from J, with 12 bases in between.

The table lists this clonotype with a few counts. The V and J genes are TRBV2 and TRBJ2-2; TRBD2 aligns across 12 bases. Germline loops: CDR1 SNHLY, CDR2 FYNNEI. The V and J ends lost 5 bases and 7 bases, in that order; junction bases with no gene match: 5. The CDR3 runs 15 residues. The CDR3 is CASSLRLAGVGELFF. In DNA, the CDR3 is TGTGCCAGCAGTCTTAGACTAGCGGGAGTCGGGGAGCTGTTTTTT.

With regard to this clonotype: At one of its ends the junction is not consistent with the germline gene, which may arise from a read error. The chain links TRBV6-7 to TRBJ2-5; D may be TRBD1 (5 bases). TRBV6-7 is identified as an open reading frame with a role that is uncertain. CDR3 length: 18 amino acids. CDR3: CVSSYSLPSTDDQETQYF. The CDR3 nucleotides are TGTGTCAGCAGTTACTCCCTTCCGTCGACAGATGACCAAGAGACCCAGTACTTC.

This chain's CDR3 is CASSFPISSGKTYEQYF. Written as DNA, the CDR3 is TGTGCCAGCAGCTTCCCTATCTCTAGCGGGAAAACCTACGAGCAGTACTTC. The chain is built from TRBV7-3 and TRBJ2-7; 9 bases agree with TRBD2. The length of the CDR3 is 17 residues. Germline lookup yields CDR1 SGHTA and CDR2 FQGTGA. The V segment lost 3 bases and the J segment 2 bases; nucleotides outside the gene matches: 11.

This clonotype was counted a few times. The V gene is TRBV4-2, the J gene TRBJ2-5; TRBD1 is a possible D gene (6 bases). The CDR3 totals 14 residues. CDR1 is LGHNA and CDR2 is YNFKEQ in the germline V gene. V was shortened by 3 bases and J by 4 bases, with 12 bases between the two germline ends. The CDR3 coding sequence is TGTGCCAGCAGCCAGGGTCAGGGGAGAGAGACCCAGTACTTC. Its translation is CASSQGQGRETQYF.

This clonotype was picked up a small number of times. The chain employs TRBV4-1 and TRBJ2-7; 9 nucleotides match TRBD2. The CDR3 spans 18 residues. J gave up 3 bases and V 3 bases, and 15 bases lay outside the gene matches. Germline CDR1 is MGHRA and CDR2 is YSYEKL. DNA for the CDR3: TGCGCCAGCAGCCATCACATAGCGGGAGACCACTTCTTCTACGAGCAGTACTTC. Amino acids: CASSHHIAGDHFFYEQYF.

The chain joins TRBV20-1 to TRBJ2-3; D is ambiguous. This CDR3 is built from 13 residues. CDR1 is DFQATT, CDR2 SNEGSKA, per germline (reference sequence). Trimming cost V 8 bases and J 1 base, with 13 bases left between them. CDR3 sequence reads: CSTTVYGTDTQYF. The CDR3 DNA follows: TGCAGTACTACCGTTTATGGCACAGATACGCAGTATTTT.

This clonotype was counted only a few times. CDR3 sequence: CASSVGQPTDTQYF. CDR3 DNA: TGTGCCAGCAGCGTCGGACAGCCTACAGATACGCAGTATTTT. The chain is built from TRBV14 and TRBJ2-3; D perhaps matches TRBD1 (6 bases). CDR3 size: 14 residues. Germline-derived CDR1 and CDR2 are SGHDN and FVKESK. The V and J ends lost 5 bases and 3 bases respectively, with 12 bases between them.

The rearrangement uses TRBV20-1 and TRBJ1-3; D may be TRBD1 (5 bases). CDR1 and CDR2 (germline): DFQATT, SNEGSKA (reference sequence). V lost 0 bases and J 4 bases, leaving 13 bases between the germline ends. The CDR3 has 15 residues. This CDR3 is CSARDQGGIGNTIYF. CDR3 in DNA: TGCAGTGCTAGAGATCAGGGTGGCATCGGAAACACCATATATTTT.

This clonotype came up many times. The chain employs TRBV20-1 and TRBJ2-3; 10 bases fit TRBD2. The germline V gene has CDR1 DFQATT and CDR2 SNEGSKA (reference sequence). V lost 5 bases, J lost 5 bases, and 4 bases stayed unmatched. This CDR3 contains 13 residues. The CDR3 DNA sequence: TGCAGTGCTCCTAGCGGGAGAGTAGATACGCAGTATTTT. It translates to CSAPSGRVDTQYF.

CDR3 loop: CASSELGGRAYEQYF. In DNA form, the CDR3 reads TGCGCCAGCAGCGAACTTGGCGGGAGGGCCTACGAGCAGTACTTC. The J gene is TRBJ2-7, the V gene TRBV5-1; 9 nucleotides agree with TRBD2. Germline-derived CDR1 and CDR2 are SGHRS and YFSETQ. The trim removed 4 bases at V and 2 bases at J, leaving 7 bases unmatched. The CDR3 runs 15 residues.

With regard to this clonotype: Sequence at one end of the junction differs from germline and may be a read error. The chain has TRBV4-1 and TRBJ1-2; D unclear. The CDR3 is made up of 15 amino acids. Germline V lookup: CDR1 MGHRA, CDR2 YSYEKL. The chain's CDR3 is CASSPGLGAKYGYTF. The CDR3 coding sequence is TGCGCCAGCAGCCCAGGATTGGGAGCTAAATATGGCTACACCTTC.

This clonotype has more than one count but fewer than ten. This chain links TRBV9 with TRBJ1-1; D not certain. The CDR3 runs 12 residues. With 4 bases removed from V and 6 bases from J, the gap between germline ends came to 10 bases. Germline V gene lookup returns CDR1 SGDLS and CDR2 YYNGEE. CDR3 sequence: CASSPGEAEAFF. DNA of the CDR3: TGTGCCAGCAGCCCTGGAGAGGCTGAAGCTTTCTTT.

This clonotype was found a few times. The chain recombines TRBV5-1 with TRBJ2-1; 7 bases fit TRBD1. CDR3 length: 15 amino acids. The germline V gene has CDR1 SGHRS and CDR2 YFSETQ. J lost 8 bases, V lost 0 bases, and 8 bases had no gene match. The CDR3 sequence is CASSLGSGGRDEQFF. The CDR3 nucleotides are TGCGCCAGCAGCTTGGGGTCAGGGGGTAGGGATGAGCAGTTCTTC.

In its sample, this clonotype was seen a few times. The chain joins TRBV4-1 to TRBJ1-4, with TRBD1 identical over 11 bases. The CDR3 spans 16 residues. V gave up 5 bases and J gave up 10 bases; unmatched junction bases: 12. Germline values: CDR1 MGHRA, CDR2 YSYEKL. The CDR3 is CASSISSGTGGTKLFF. In DNA form, the CDR3 reads TGCGCCAGCAGCATTTCCTCTGGGACAGGGGGAACAAAACTGTTTTTT.

The chain is built from TRBV10-3 and TRBJ1-5; D unresolved. Germline CDR1 reads ENHRY; CDR2 reads SYGVKD. V lost 0 bases and J 5 bases, leaving 8 bases between the germline ends. This CDR3 has 14 amino acids. CDR3 nucleotide sequence: TGTGCCATCAGTGAGTCCCCAGGATATCAGCCCCAGCATTTT. Its translation: CAISESPGYQPQHF.

The chain uses TRBV12-3 or TRBV12-4 and TRBJ1-4; no firm D call. This CDR3 region has 14 residues. V was clipped by 7 bases and J by 7 bases, with 16 bases between them. The DNA of the CDR3 is TGTGCCAGCACTCCAAGGGTGGGGTCTGAAAAACTGTTTTTT. It translates to CASTPRVGSEKLFF.

The chain is built from TRBV21-1 and TRBJ1-1. TRBV21-1 has pseudogene status. The CDR3 extends over 17 amino acids. The CDR3 coding sequence is TGTGCCAGCAGCAAAGCGCAGAGAGAGGGATGGGGCACTGAAGCTTTCTTT. Translating it yields CASSKAQREGWGTEAFF.

This clonotype was observed a handful of times. The V call is TRBV12-3 or TRBV12-4, the J call TRBJ2-6; possible D gene TRBD1, 6 bases. Trimming took 3 bases from V and 13 from J, leaving 22 bases between them. The CDR3 runs 16 residues. The CDR3 DNA is TGTGCCAGCAGTTTTCAACCCTCAACAGGGAAAGGGGTCCTGACTTTC. Translation gives CASSFQPSTGKGVLTF.

This clonotype was counted between two and nine times. V gene TRBV30 combines with J gene TRBJ1-1; TRBD1 aligns across 8 bases. The CDR3 is 13 amino acids. The junction had 5 bases not matched to a gene; V was cut back by 5 bases and J by 3 bases. From germline, CDR1 is GTSNPN and CDR2 SVGIG (reference sequence). CDR3: CAWAPTGDTEAFF. In DNA form, the CDR3 reads TGTGCCTGGGCTCCGACAGGGGACACTGAAGCTTTCTTT. Drawing the rest from reference TRBV30 and TRBJ1-1, the complete variable domain is SQTIHQWPATLVQPVGSPLSLECTVEGTSNPNLYWYRQAAGRGLQLLFYSVGIGQISSEVPQNLSASRPQDRQFILSSKKLLLSDSGFYLCAWAPTGDTEAFFGQGTRLTVV.

The genes are TRBV20-1 and TRBJ1-2; no clear D. The CDR3 runs 12 residues. The V gene's germline CDR1 is DFQATT and CDR2 SNEGSKA (reference sequence). V was shortened by 3 bases and J by 4 bases, with 9 bases between the two germline ends. CDR3 in DNA: TGCAGTGCTAGGTCAGACCCCTATGGCTACACCTTC. It encodes CSARSDPYGYTF.